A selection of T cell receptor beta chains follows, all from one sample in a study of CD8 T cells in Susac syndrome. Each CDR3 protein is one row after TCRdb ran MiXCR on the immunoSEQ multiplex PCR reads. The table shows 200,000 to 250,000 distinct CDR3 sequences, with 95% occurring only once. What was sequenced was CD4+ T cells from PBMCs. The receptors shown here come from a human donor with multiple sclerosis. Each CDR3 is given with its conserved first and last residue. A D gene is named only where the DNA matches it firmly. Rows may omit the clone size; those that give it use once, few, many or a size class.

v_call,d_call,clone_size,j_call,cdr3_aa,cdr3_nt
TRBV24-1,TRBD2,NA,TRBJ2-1,CATSDASGGNNEQFF,TGTGCCACCAGTGACGCTAGCGGGGGCAACAATGAGCAGTTCTTC
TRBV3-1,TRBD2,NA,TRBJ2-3,CASSQWASGGTDTQYF,TGTGCCAGCAGCCAATGGGCTAGCGGGGGCACAGATACGCAGTATTTT
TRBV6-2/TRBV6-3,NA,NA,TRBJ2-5,CASTPRPEVLGGMRETQYF,TGTGCCAGTACGCCCCGGCCCGAGGTTTTGGGCGGGATGAGGGAGACCCAGTACTTC
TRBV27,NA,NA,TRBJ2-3,CASSLFAPDTQYF,TGTGCCAGCAGTTTATTTGCCCCAGATACGCAGTATTTT
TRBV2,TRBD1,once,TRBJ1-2,CASSETGGSYGYTF,TGTGCCAGCAGTGAAACAGGGGGCAGCTATGGCTACACCTTC
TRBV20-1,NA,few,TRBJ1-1,CSAPRAPRNTEAFF,TGCAGTGCTCCCAGGGCCCCACGGAACACTGAAGCTTTCTTT
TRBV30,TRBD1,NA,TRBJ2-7,CAWSPGRTGTYEQYF,TGTGCCTGGAGCCCGGGGCGGACAGGGACCTACGAGCAGTACTTC
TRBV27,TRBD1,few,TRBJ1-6,CASSFQGAHSPLHF,TGTGCCAGCAGTTTCCAGGGGGCCCATTCACCCCTCCACTTT
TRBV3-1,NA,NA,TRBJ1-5,CASSQGFSSNQPQHF,TGTGCCAGCAGCCAAGGTTTTAGTAGCAATCAGCCCCAGCATTTT
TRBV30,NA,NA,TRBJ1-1,CAWSVGEKMNTEAFF,TGTGCCTGGAGTGTGGGGGAGAAGATGAACACTGAAGCTTTCTTT
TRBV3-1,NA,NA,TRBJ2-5,CASSQEGEGRGGTQYF,TGTGCCAGCAGCCAAGAGGGAGAAGGCCGAGGGGGGACCCAGTACTTC
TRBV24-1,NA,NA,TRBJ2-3,CATSQGMANTQYF,TGTGCCACCAGTCAGGGTATGGCTAATACGCAGTATTTT
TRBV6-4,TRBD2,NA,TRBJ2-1,CASSDMPGGGYNEQFF,TGTGCCAGCAGTGACATGCCGGGAGGAGGGTACAATGAGCAGTTCTTC
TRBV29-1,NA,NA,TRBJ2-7,CSVALMGGAVEQYF,TGCAGCGTTGCCCTTATGGGGGGAGCAGTGGAGCAGTACTTC
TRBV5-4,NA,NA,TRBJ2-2,CASRRGVDSNTGELFF,TGTGCCAGCAGGAGGGGTGTAGACTCCAACACCGGGGAGCTGTTTTTT
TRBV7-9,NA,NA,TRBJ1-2,CASSLEGHGYTF,TGTGCCAGCAGCTTAGAGGGACATGGCTACACCTTC
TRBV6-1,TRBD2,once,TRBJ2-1,CASSEMLLAGVNEQFF,TGTGCCAGCAGTGAAATGCTCCTAGCGGGTGTGAATGAGCAGTTCTTC
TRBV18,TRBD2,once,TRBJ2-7,CASSPTAGSSYEQYF,TGTGCCAGCTCACCTACAGCGGGGAGCTCCTACGAGCAGTACTTC
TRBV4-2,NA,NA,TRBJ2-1,CASSQNLEQFF,TGTGCCAGCAGCCAGAATCTCGAGCAGTTCTTC
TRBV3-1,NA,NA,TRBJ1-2,CASSQDIFGYTF,TGTGCCAGCAGCCAGGACATCTTTGGCTACACCTTC
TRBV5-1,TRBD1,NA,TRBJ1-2,CASSLGQGLGGYTF,TGCGCCAGCAGCTTGGGACAGGGGCTTGGAGGCTACACCTTC
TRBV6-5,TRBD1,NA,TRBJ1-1,CASSHPDRTNTEAFF,TGTGCCAGCAGTCATCCGGACAGGACGAACACTGAAGCTTTCTTT
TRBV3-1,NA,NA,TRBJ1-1,CASSQDQARVEAFF,TGTGCCAGCAGCCAAGACCAGGCCCGCGTTGAAGCTTTCTTT
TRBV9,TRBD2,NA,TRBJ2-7,CASSVAGLAGEQYF,TGTGCCAGCAGCGTAGCGGGACTAGCGGGCGAGCAGTACTTC
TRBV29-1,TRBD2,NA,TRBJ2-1,CSVVGGRVNEQFF,TGCAGCGTTGTGGGCGGGAGGGTCAATGAGCAGTTCTTC
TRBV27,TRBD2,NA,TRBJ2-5,CASSRSTSGGKETQYF,TGTGCCAGCAGTCGATCGACTAGCGGGGGGAAAGAGACCCAGTACTTC
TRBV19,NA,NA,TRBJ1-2,CASSGAYGYTF,TGTGCCAGCTCGGGAGCCTATGGCTACACCTTC
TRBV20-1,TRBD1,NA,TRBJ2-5,CSARGTGTGGLETQYF,TGCAGTGCTAGAGGAACCGGGACAGGGGGCCTAGAGACCCAGTACTTC
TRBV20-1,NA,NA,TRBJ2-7,CSARLRQRSYEQYF,TGCAGTGCTAGGCTTAGACAGCGCTCCTACGAGCAGTACTTC
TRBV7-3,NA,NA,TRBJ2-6,CASSFDSGANVLTF,TGTGCCAGCAGCTTCGACTCTGGGGCCAACGTCCTGACTTTC